This entry is about one T cell receptor beta chain. Its specificity is not known. This sample stems from a study of PD-1 blockade in classical Hodgkin lymphoma. Overall study findings and caveats: Complete responders' diversity at baseline resembled that of newly diagnosed patients. A significant rise in TCR diversity by C4D1 was seen for CD4+ but not CD8+ cells.

Assay: immunoSEQ multiplex PCR; the TCRdb copy retains only in-frame clones and omits some. The sample has tens of thousands of clones, about 88% seen once. No patient escaped relapse after autologous stem cell transplantation, and brentuximab vedotin exposure varied. The sample was peripheral blood mononuclear cells (PBMCs), taken before the second cycle of nivolumab. The TCR originated in a human donor with classical Hodgkin lymphoma.

CDR3 amino acids: CASSLLGLAGNTDTQYF. CDR3 DNA: TGTGCCAGCAGCTTACTAGGGCTAGCGGGAAATACAGATACGCAGTATTTT. This chain uses TRBV7-8 with TRBJ2-3; TRBD2 matches at 9 bases. This CDR3 is built from 17 residues. Germline CDR1 SGHVS, CDR2 FQNEAQ. With 2 bases clipped from V and 3 bases from J, the junction kept 9 bases outside the gene matches.